The clone carrying this TCR beta chain occurred many times. What it binds is unknown. V gave up 1 base and J gave up 8 bases, with 18 bases separating them. CDR1 is SGHVS and CDR2 is FQNEAQ in the germline V gene. The CDR3 has 17 amino acids. Over 170 million TCR-beta sequences (from 15-18 subjects) were yielded by each sequencing run. Using its own MiXCR run on the 5' RACE reads, TCRdb lists one record per CDR3 protein. The data contain around 62,000 distinct CDR3 sequences, 4.1% of them singletons. The data are from a study of neurological immune-mediated disorders. Broader study findings: Any association between clinical or MRI features and the multiple sclerosis repertoire cluster was absent. The absence of shared CDR3 amino acid sequences among expanded clones across subjects suggests private repertoires in all groups.

The receptor was derived from a man between 45 and 60 years old with multiple sclerosis. The material sequenced was PBMCs. V gene TRBV7-8 combines with J gene TRBJ1-6; D uncertain. CDR3 sequence (DNA): TGTGCCAGCAGCTTAGGGGTTAGCCCTTTGGTGGATTCACCCCTCCACTTT. This sequence encodes CASSLGVSPLVDSPLHF.